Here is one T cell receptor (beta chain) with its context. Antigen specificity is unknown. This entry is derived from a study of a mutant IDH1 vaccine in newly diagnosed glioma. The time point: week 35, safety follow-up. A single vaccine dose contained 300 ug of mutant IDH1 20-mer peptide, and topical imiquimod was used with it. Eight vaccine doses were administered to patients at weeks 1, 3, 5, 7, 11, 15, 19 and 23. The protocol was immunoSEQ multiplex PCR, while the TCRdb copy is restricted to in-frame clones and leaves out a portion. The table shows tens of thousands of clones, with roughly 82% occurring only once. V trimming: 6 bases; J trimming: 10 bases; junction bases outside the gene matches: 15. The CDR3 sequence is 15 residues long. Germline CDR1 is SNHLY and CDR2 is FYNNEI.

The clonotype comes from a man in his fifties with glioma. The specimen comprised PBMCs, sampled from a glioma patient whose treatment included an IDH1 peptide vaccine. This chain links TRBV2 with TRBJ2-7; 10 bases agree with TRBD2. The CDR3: CASRGATSGTDSQYF. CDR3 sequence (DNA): TGTGCCAGCAGAGGGGCCACTAGCGGGACAGACTCCCAGTACTTC.